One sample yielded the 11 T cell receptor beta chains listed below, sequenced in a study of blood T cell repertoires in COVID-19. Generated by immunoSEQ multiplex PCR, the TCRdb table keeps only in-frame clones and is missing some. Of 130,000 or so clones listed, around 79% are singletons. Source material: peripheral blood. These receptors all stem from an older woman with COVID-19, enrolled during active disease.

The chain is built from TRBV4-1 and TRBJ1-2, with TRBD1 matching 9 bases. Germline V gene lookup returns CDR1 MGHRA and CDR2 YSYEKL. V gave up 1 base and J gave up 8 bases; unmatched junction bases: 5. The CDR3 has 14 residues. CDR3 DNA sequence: TGCGCCAGCAGCCAAGGGGACAGGGAGCAAGGCTACACCTTC. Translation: CASSQGDREQGYTF.

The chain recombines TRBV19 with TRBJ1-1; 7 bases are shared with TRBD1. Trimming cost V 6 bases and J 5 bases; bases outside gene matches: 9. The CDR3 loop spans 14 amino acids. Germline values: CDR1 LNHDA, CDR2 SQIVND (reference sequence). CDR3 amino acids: CASRTGASGTEAFF. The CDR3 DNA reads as TGTGCCAGTAGAACAGGGGCTAGCGGGACTGAAGCTTTCTTT.

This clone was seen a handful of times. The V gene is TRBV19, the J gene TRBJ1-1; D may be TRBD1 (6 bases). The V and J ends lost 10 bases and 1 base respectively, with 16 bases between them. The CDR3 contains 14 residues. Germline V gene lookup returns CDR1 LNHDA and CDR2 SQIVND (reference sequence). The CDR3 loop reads CATSPGRGNTEAFF. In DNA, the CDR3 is TGTGCCACCTCACCGGGCAGGGGGAACACTGAAGCTTTCTTT. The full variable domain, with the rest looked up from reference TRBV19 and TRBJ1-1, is DGGITQSPKYLFRKEGQNVTLSCEQNLNHDAMYWYRQDPGQGLRLIYYSQIVNDFQKGDIAEGYSVSREKKESFPLTVTSAQKNPTAFYLCATSPGRGNTEAFFGQGTRLTVV.

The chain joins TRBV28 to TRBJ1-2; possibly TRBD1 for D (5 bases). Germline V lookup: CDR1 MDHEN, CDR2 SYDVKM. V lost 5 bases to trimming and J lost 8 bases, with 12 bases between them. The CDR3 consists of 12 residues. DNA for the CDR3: TGTGCCAGCAGTCTCACCAAGGGGGGCTACACCTTC. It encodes CASSLTKGGYTF.

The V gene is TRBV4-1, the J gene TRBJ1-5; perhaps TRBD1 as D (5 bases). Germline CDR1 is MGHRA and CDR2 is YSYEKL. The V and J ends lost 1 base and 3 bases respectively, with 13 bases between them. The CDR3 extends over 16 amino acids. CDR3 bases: TGCGCCAGCAGCCAAGGCTTCCAGGGCTACAATCAGCCCCAGCATTTT. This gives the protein CASSQGFQGYNQPQHF.

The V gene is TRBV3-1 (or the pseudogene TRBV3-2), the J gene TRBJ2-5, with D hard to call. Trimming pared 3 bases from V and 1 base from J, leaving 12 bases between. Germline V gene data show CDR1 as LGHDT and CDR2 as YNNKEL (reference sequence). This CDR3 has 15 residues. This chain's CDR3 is CASSHSFLAQETQYF. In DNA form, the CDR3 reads TGTGCCAGCAGCCACTCCTTTTTAGCCCAAGAGACCCAGTACTTC.

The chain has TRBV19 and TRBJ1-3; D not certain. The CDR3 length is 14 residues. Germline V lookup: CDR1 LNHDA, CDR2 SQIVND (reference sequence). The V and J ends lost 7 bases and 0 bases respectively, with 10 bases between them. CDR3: CASTPNNSGNTIYF. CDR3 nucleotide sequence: TGTGCCAGTACCCCGAACAACTCTGGAAACACCATATATTTT.

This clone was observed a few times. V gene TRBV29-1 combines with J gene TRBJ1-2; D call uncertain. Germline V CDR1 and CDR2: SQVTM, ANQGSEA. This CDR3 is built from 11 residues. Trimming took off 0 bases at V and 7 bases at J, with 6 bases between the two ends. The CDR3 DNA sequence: TGCAGCGTTGAAGATCGACTTGGCTACACCTTC. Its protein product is CSVEDRLGYTF.

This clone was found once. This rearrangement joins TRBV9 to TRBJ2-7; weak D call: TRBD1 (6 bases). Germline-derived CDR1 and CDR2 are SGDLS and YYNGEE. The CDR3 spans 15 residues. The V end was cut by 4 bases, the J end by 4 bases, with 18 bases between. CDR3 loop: CASSRDGTPFYEQYF. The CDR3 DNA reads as TGTGCCAGCAGCCGCGACGGGACACCTTTTTACGAGCAGTACTTC.

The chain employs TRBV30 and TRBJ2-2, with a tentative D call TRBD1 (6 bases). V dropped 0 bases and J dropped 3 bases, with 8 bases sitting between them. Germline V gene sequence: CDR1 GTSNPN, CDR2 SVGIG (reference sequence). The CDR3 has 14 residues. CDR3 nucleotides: TGTGCCTGGAGTGTAGGGGGATACACCGGGGAGCTGTTTTTT. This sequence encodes CAWSVGGYTGELFF.

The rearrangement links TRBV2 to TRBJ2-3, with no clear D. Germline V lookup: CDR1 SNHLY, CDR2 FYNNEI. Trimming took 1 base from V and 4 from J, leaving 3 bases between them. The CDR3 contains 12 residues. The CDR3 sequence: CASSEEPDTQYF. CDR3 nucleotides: TGTGCCAGCAGTGAAGAGCCAGATACGCAGTATTTT. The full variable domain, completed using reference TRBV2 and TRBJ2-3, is EPEVTQTPSHQVTQMGQEVILRCVPISNHLYFYWYRQILGQKVEFLVSFYNNEISEKSEIFDDQFSVERPDGSNFTLKIRSTKLEDSAMYFCASSEEPDTQYFGPGTRLTVL.